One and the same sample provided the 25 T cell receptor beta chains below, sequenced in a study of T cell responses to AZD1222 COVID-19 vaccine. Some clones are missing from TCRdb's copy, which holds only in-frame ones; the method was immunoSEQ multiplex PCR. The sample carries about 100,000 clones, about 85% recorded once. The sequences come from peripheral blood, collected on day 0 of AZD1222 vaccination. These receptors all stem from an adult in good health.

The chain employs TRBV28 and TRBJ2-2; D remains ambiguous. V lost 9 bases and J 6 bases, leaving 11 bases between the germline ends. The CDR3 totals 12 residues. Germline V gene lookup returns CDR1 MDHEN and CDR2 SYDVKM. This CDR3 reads CASLERPGELFF. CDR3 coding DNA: TGTGCCAGTTTAGAACGTCCCGGGGAGCTGTTTTTT.

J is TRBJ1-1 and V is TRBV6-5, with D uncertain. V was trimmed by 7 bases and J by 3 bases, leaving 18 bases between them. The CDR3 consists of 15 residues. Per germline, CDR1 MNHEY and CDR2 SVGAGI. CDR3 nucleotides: TGTGCCAGCATGCTCAGTTGGTTAGAGTACACTGAAGCTTTCTTT. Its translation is CASMLSWLEYTEAFF.

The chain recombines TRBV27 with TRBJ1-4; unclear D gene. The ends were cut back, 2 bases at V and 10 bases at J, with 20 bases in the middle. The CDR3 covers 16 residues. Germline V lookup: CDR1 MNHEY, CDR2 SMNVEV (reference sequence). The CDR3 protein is CASSLGGSSKRRKLFF. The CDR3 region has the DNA TGTGCCAGCAGTTTAGGAGGGTCGTCAAAAAGAAGAAAACTGTTTTTT.

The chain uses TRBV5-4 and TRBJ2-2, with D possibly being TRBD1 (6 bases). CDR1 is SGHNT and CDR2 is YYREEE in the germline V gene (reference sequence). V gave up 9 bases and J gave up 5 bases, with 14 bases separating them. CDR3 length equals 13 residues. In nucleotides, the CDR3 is TGTGCCACGCAGGGGATTGGGACCGGGGAGCTGTTTTTT. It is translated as CATQGIGTGELFF.

The CDR3 loop reads CASSSETSFPGELFF. DNA of the CDR3: TGTGCCAGCAGTTCCGAGACTAGCTTTCCCGGGGAGCTGTTTTTT. This sequence joins TRBV27 and TRBJ2-2; TRBD2 matches 7 bases. Germline-derived CDR1 and CDR2 are MNHEY and SMNVEV (reference sequence). Trimming at V came to 4 bases and at J to 6 bases, leaving 8 bases not matched to a gene. The CDR3 runs 15 residues.

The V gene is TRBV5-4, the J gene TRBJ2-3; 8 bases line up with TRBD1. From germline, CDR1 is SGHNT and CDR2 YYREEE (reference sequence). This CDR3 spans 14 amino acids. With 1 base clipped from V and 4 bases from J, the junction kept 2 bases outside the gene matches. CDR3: CASSLQGASDTQYF. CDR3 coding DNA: TGTGCCAGCAGCTTGCAGGGGGCTTCAGATACGCAGTATTTT. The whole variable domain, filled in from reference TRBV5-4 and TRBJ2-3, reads ETGVTQSPTHLIKTRGQQVTLRCSSQSGHNTVSWYQQALGQGPQFIFQYYREEENGRGNFPPRFSGLQFPNYSSELNVNALELDDSALYLCASSLQGASDTQYFGPGTRLTVL.

The CDR3 is CAITERDGNNSPLHF. CDR3 nucleotides: TGTGCCATCACCGAACGGGACGGGAATAATTCACCCCTCCACTTT. The gene calls are TRBV10-3 and TRBJ1-6; a possible D gene is TRBD1 (5 bases). The length of the CDR3 is 15 residues. CDR1 and CDR2 (germline): ENHRY, SYGVKD. V lost 7 bases to trimming and J lost 5 bases, with 15 bases between them.

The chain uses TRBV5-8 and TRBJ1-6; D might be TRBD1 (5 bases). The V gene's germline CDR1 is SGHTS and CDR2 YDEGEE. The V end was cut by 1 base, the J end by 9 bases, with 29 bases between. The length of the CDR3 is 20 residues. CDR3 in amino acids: CASSLWEGPRARKVGSPLHF. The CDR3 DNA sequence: TGTGCCAGCAGCTTGTGGGAGGGGCCCAGGGCCCGGAAGGTTGGTTCACCCCTCCACTTT.

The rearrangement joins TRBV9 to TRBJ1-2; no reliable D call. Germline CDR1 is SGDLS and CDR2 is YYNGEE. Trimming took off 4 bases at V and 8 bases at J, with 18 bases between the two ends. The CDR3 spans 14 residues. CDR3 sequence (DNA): TGTGCCAGCAGCCGGATGGACGGATCTGGGGGCTACACCTTC. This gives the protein CASSRMDGSGGYTF.

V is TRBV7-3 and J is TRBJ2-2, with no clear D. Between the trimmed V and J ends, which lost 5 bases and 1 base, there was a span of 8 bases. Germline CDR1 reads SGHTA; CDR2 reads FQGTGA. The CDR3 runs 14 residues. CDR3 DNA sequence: TGTGCCAGCAGCCCCTGGATGAACACCGGGGAGCTGTTTTTT. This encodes CASSPWMNTGELFF.

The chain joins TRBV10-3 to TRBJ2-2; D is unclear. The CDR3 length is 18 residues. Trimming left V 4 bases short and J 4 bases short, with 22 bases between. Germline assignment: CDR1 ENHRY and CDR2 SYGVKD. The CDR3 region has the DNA TGTGCCATCAGTGCGTCTACCGGGCTTCTCGCCGGCACCGGGGAGCTGTTTTTT. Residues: CAISASTGLLAGTGELFF.

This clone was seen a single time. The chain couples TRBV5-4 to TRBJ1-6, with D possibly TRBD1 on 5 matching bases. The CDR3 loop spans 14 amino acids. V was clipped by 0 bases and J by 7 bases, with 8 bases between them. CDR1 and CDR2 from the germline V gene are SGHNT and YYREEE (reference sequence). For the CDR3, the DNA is TGTGCCAGCAGCTTGGCAGGGATGAATTCACCCCTCCACTTT. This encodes CASSLAGMNSPLHF.

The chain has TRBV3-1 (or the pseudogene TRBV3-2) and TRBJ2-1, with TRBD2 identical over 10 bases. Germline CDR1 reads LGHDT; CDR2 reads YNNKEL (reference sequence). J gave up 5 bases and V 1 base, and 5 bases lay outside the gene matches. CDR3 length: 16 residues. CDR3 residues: CASSQVLTSGNNEQFF. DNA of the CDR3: TGTGCCAGCAGCCAAGTTCTAACTAGCGGGAACAATGAGCAGTTCTTC.

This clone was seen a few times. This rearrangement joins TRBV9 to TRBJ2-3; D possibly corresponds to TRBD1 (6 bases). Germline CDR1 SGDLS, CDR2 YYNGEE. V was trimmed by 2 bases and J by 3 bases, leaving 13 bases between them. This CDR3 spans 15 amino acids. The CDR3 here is CASSVTQGLTDTQYF. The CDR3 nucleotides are TGTGCCAGCAGCGTCACACAGGGTTTGACAGATACGCAGTATTTT.

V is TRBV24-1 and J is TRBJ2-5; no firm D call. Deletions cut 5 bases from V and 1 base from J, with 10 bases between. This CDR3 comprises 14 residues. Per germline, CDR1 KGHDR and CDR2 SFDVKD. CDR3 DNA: TGTGCCACCAGTGCAAGATTGAGCCAAGAGACCCAGTACTTC. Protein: CATSARLSQETQYF.

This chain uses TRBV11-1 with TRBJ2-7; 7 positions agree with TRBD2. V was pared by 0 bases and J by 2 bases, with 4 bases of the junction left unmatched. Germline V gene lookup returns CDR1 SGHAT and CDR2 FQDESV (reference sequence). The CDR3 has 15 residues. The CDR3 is CASSLAGSGPYEQYF. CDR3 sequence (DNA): TGTGCCAGCAGCTTAGCGGGTAGCGGGCCCTACGAGCAGTACTTC.

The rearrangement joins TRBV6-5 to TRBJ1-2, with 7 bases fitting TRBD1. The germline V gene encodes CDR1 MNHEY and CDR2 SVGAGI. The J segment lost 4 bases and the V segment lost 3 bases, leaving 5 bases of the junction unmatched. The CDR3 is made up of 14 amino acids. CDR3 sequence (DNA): TGTGCCAGCAGTTATTGGGACAGAGGCTATGGCTACACCTTC. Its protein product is CASSYWDRGYGYTF.

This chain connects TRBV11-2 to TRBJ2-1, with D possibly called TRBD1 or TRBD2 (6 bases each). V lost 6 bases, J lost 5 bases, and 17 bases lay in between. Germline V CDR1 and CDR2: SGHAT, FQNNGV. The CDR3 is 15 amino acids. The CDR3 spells CASRRGEYSHNEQFF. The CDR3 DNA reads TGTGCCAGCAGGAGGGGGGAGTACAGCCACAATGAGCAGTTCTTC.

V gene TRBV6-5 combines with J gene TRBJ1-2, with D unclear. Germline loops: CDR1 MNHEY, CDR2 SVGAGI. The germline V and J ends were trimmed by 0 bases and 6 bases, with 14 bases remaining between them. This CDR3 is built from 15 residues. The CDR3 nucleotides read TGTGCCAGCAGTTACTCGACCGACTGGCGGAATGGCTACACCTTC. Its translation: CASSYSTDWRNGYTF.

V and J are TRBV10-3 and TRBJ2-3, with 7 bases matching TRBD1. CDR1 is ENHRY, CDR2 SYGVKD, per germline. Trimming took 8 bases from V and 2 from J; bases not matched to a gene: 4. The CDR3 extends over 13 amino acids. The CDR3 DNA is TGTGCCATCGGGACAGCCGACACAGATACGCAGTATTTT. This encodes CAIGTADTDTQYF.

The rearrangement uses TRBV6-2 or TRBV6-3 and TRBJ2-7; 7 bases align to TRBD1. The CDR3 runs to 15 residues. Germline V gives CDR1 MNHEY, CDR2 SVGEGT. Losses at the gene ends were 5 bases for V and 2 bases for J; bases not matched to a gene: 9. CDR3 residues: CASSPTGEPPYEQYF. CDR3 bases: TGTGCCAGCAGTCCAACAGGGGAGCCCCCCTACGAGCAGTACTTC.

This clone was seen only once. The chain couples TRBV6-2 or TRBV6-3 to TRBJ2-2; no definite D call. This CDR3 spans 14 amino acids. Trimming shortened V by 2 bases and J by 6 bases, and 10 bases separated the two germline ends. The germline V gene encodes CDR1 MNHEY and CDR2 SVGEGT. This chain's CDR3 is CASSYKAPPGELFF. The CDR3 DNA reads TGTGCCAGCAGTTACAAGGCCCCCCCCGGGGAGCTGTTTTTT.

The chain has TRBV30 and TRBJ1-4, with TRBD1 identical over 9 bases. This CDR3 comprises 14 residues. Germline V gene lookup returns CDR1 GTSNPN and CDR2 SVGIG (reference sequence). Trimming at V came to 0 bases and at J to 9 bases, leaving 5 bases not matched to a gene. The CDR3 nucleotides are TGTGCCTGGAGTGTGGGACAGGGAAGGAAAAAACTGTTTTTT. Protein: CAWSVGQGRKKLFF.

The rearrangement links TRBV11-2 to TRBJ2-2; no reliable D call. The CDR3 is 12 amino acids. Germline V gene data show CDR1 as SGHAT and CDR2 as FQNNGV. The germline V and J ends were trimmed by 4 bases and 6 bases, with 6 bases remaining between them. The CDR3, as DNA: TGTGCCAGCAGCTCGCCCTCCGGGGAGCTGTTTTTT. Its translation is CASSSPSGELFF.

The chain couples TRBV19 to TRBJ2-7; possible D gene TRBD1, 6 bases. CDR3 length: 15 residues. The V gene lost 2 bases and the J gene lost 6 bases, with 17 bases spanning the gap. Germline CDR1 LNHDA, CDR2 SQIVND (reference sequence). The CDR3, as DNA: TGTGCCAGTAGTATAAAAAACAGGGCTGCCGGCGAGCAGTACTTC. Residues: CASSIKNRAAGEQYF.